Ten or more counts support the clone carrying this TCR beta chain. The data belong to a study of Graves' ophthalmopathy and Graves' hyperthyroidism. It was on clinical symptoms, serum thyroxine, TRAb, thyroid ultrasound and orbital computed tomography that diagnosis relied. The V end lost 7 bases, the J end lost 4 bases, and 14 bases lay between the germline ends. The CDR3 has 14 amino acids. Amplification targeted the TCR beta CDR3 regions, with RNA transcripts as the source material. RT-PCR was first run with HTBI primers, then multiplex PCR in a second round. MiXCR, applied by TCRdb to the multiplex PCR reads, yields one record per CDR3 protein. The table records about 1.2 million distinct CDR3 sequences, about two fifths of them present only once.

The clonotype was recovered from an adult man with Graves' hyperthyroidism. This rearrangement joins TRBV12-3 or TRBV12-4 to TRBJ1-3; D is undetermined. The sample consisted of peripheral blood or thyroid tissue (not recorded which). The CDR3 here is CASTAWQLGNTIYF. The CDR3 DNA reads TGTGCCAGCACCGCTTGGCAGCTCGGAAACACCATATATTTT.